This TCR beta chain was obtained from a study of blood T cell repertoires in COVID-19. Across the whole study: The cDNA or gDNA used as material had been derived from T cells, B-cell-depleted T cells, or PBMCs.

Authors' processing steps: The assay estimated nucleated cells by amplifying reference gene primers. Data came from immunoSEQ multiplex PCR; TCRdb stores just in-frame clones and leaves some out. That table furnishes V, J and clone size, whereas the DNA furnished D and trimming. The sample lists approximately 220,000 clones; approximately 88% were seen once. The CDR3 covers 14 residues. CDR1 is MNHEY and CDR2 is SMNVEV in the germline V gene (reference sequence). The V gene lost 8 bases and the J gene lost 10 bases, with 18 bases spanning the gap. Cohort allocation depended upon clinical history that participants reported.

This clonotype originated in a woman aged 25 to 39 with acute COVID-19. This sequence joins TRBV27 and TRBJ1-6, with TRBD1 as a possible D gene (5 bases). Source material: PBMCs or T cells enriched from blood (not recorded which). CDR3 coding DNA: TGTGCCAGCTCGACGGTTCTGGGGGGATCACCCCTCCACTTT. It encodes CASSTVLGGSPLHF.